The clone carrying this T cell receptor beta chain was detected only a few times. The antigen remains undetermined. These data come from a study of type 1 regulatory T cells. As for the study in general: T-allo10 is a Tr1-enriched, alloantigen-specific CD4 T cell product made in vitro.

Whole-study results and caveats: Type 1 regulatory T cells had a more restricted TCR repertoire than non-type 1 regulatory T cells.

TCRdb reprocessed the reads with MiXCR, giving one entry per CDR3 protein. The sample includes about 62,000 distinct CDR3 sequences, roughly two thirds seen only once; the top ten take about 2%. The source is a human donor in good health. What was sequenced was cultured non-Tr1 T cells, either the whole culture or a sorted T cell fraction (not recorded which).

The CDR3 nucleotides are TGTGCCAGCAGAATGGCGGGGGCAACTAATGAAAAACTGTTTTTT. Protein sequence: CASRMAGATNEKLFF. The chain uses TRBV13 and TRBJ1-4; D perhaps matches TRBD1 (5 bases). Trimming took off 6 bases at V and 0 bases at J, with 11 bases between the two ends. Germline-derived CDR1 and CDR2 are PRHDT and FYEKMQ (reference sequence). CDR3 length: 15 residues. Drawing the rest from reference TRBV13 and TRBJ1-4, the complete variable domain is AAGVIQSPRHLIKEKRETATLKCYPIPRHDTVYWYQQGPGQDPQFLISFYEKMQSDKGSIPDRFSAQQFSDYHSELNMSSLELGDSALYFCASRMAGATNEKLFFGSGTQLSVL.